These 18 T cell receptor beta chains were all obtained from the same sample, sequenced in a study of T cell responses to AZD1222 COVID-19 vaccine (dated by TCRdb to the early 2020s). The sample's time point label, in plain terms: baseline before first vaccination. This specimen's treatment or condition label, interpreted: meningococcal conjugate vaccine given as trial control. The receptor library was made with the immunoSEQ multiplex PCR assay. In its TCRdb copy, this immuneACCESS table keeps in-frame sequences only and misses some clones. Where compared with another copy, unresolved V genes explain less than half of these, and the others have no known cause. A total of 90,000 to 130,000 clones appear in this sample, approximately 89% of them only once. The ten top clones hold about 3% of the sample. Sample: peripheral blood, taken on day 0 of MenACWY control vaccination. The origin of the receptors is an adult in good health.

This chain connects TRBV4-1 to TRBJ1-5, with TRBD1 as a possible D gene (6 bases). The CDR3 sequence is 18 residues long. Per the germline V gene, CDR1 is MGHRA and CDR2 is YSYEKL. V was cut by 2 bases and J by 1 base, with 18 bases left in between. The CDR3 protein is CASSQKPGEGSSNQPQHF. CDR3 DNA sequence: TGCGCCAGCAGCCAAAAGCCAGGGGAAGGTAGCAGCAATCAGCCCCAGCATTTT.

V is TRBV4-3 and J is TRBJ1-1; D gene unclear. The germline V gene encodes CDR1 LGHNA and CDR2 YSLEER. The V end lost 3 bases, the J end lost 1 base, and 9 bases lay between the germline ends. The length of the CDR3 is 14 residues. The CDR3 here is CASSHRTGNTEAFF. The CDR3, as DNA: TGCGCCAGCAGCCACAGGACGGGGAACACTGAAGCTTTCTTT.

Only a few counts were recorded for this clone. The rearrangement links TRBV5-1 to TRBJ2-2; no clear D gene. V lost 6 bases, J lost 3 bases, and 12 bases lay in between. The V gene's germline CDR1 is SGHRS and CDR2 YFSETQ. CDR3 length: 14 residues. The DNA for the CDR3 is TGCGCCAGCACAACGACTCAATACACCGGGGAGCTGTTTTTT. It yields the protein CASTTTQYTGELFF.

The chain couples TRBV18 to TRBJ1-5, with TRBD1 identical over 11 bases. Looked up from germline, CDR1 is KGHSH and CDR2 is LQKENI. This CDR3 contains 15 residues. Trimming removed 5 bases from V and 6 bases from J; junction bases left unmatched: 6. The CDR3 DNA reads as TGTGCCAGCTCATTGGACAGGGGGCTAGGTCAGCCCCAGCATTTT. It encodes CASSLDRGLGQPQHF.

The V call is TRBV18, the J call TRBJ1-1; TRBD1 is a possible D gene (5 bases). The germline V and J ends were trimmed by 4 bases and 1 base, with 13 bases remaining between them. Germline CDR1 and CDR2: KGHSH and LQKENI. CDR3 length equals 15 residues. In DNA form, the CDR3 reads TGTGCCAGCTCACGAGAACTTACAGGGAACACTGAAGCTTTCTTT. Encoded protein: CASSRELTGNTEAFF. Looking up the rest from reference TRBV18 and TRBJ1-1 gives the full variable domain: NAGVMQNPRHLVRRRGQEARLRCSPMKGHSHVYWYRQLPEEGLKFMVYLQKENIIDESGMPKERFSAEFPKEGPSILRIQQVVRGDSAAYFCASSRELTGNTEAFFGQGTRLTVV.

This clone appeared a few times. The V call is TRBV5-1, the J call TRBJ1-2; D might be TRBD1 (6 bases). V shed 1 base and J shed 7 bases, with 11 bases lying between them. Germline V gene data show CDR1 as SGHRS and CDR2 as YFSETQ. This CDR3 comprises 13 residues. The CDR3 reads CASSLNRVSGYTF. CDR3 sequence (DNA): TGCGCCAGCAGCTTGAACAGGGTGTCTGGCTACACCTTC.

The chain uses TRBV19 and TRBJ1-5; the D is unclear. CDR3 size: 15 residues. Germline V gene data show CDR1 as LNHDA and CDR2 as SQIVND (reference sequence). Trimming pared 6 bases from V and 2 bases from J, leaving 14 bases between. CDR3 sequence reads: CASSSMGGGNQPQHF. In DNA, the CDR3 is TGTGCCAGTAGCTCAATGGGTGGGGGCAATCAGCCCCAGCATTTT.

The genes are TRBV18 and TRBJ2-1, with 14 positions matching TRBD2. V lost 1 base and J lost 1; bases outside the gene matches: 3. The germline V gene has CDR1 KGHSH and CDR2 LQKENI. This CDR3 spans 18 amino acids. CDR3 bases: TGTGCCAGCTCACCACTGACTAGCGGGGGGGATTCCTACAATGAGCAGTTCTTC. Encoded protein: CASSPLTSGGDSYNEQFF.

This chain uses TRBV3-1 (or the pseudogene TRBV3-2) with TRBJ2-7; TRBD1 matches 9 bases. V was pared by 2 bases and J by 4 bases, with 9 bases of the junction left unmatched. This CDR3 region has 16 residues. Per germline, CDR1 LGHDT and CDR2 YNNKEL (reference sequence). The CDR3 sequence: CASSQHRDRDRYEQYF. DNA for the CDR3: TGTGCCAGCAGCCAACACCGGGACAGGGACCGATACGAGCAGTACTTC.

This clone has only a few counts. The chain combines TRBV5-6 with TRBJ2-5, with D tentatively TRBD1 (6 bases). Germline lookup yields CDR1 SGHDT and CDR2 YYEEEE. The CDR3 sequence is 15 residues long. Trimming took 0 bases from V and 2 from J, leaving 11 bases between them. The CDR3 is CASSLGWGPQETQYF. The CDR3 nucleotides are TGTGCCAGCAGCTTGGGCTGGGGGCCACAAGAGACCCAGTACTTC.

V and J are TRBV2 and TRBJ1-2, with 7 positions matching TRBD1. Germline V gene lookup returns CDR1 SNHLY and CDR2 FYNNEI. Trimming cost V 4 bases and J 4 bases; bases outside gene matches: 9. CDR3 length: 15 amino acids. In DNA, the CDR3 is TGTGCCAGCAGTGTAGGGGACAGTAGGTCCTATGGCTACACCTTC. This gives the protein CASSVGDSRSYGYTF.

This chain joins TRBV2 and TRBJ1-5; tentative D call: TRBD1 (6 bases). The CDR3 runs to 13 residues. V was clipped by 7 bases and J by 3 bases, with 10 bases between them. Germline lookup yields CDR1 SNHLY and CDR2 FYNNEI. CDR3 amino acids: CASKGQANQPQHF. In DNA form, the CDR3 reads TGTGCCAGCAAGGGACAAGCCAATCAGCCCCAGCATTTT.

The V call is TRBV5-1, the J call TRBJ1-3; D remains unclear. CDR1 and CDR2 (germline): SGHRS, YFSETQ. The CDR3 length is 15 residues. Trimming pared 1 base from V and 4 bases from J, leaving 12 bases between. CDR3 in amino acids: CASSLYVGIGNTIYF. DNA of the CDR3: TGCGCCAGCAGCTTGTATGTGGGCATCGGAAACACCATATATTTT.

The V gene is TRBV10-1, the J gene TRBJ2-7; the match to TRBD1 covers 7 bases. The CDR3 sequence is 13 residues long. CDR1 is WNHNN and CDR2 is SYGVQD in the germline V gene (reference sequence). With 6 bases clipped from V and 2 bases from J, the junction kept 4 bases outside the gene matches. CDR3 sequence (DNA): TGCGCCAGCAGCACGGGACAGACCTACGAGCAGTACTTC. Residues: CASSTGQTYEQYF.

J is TRBJ1-4 and V is TRBV11-1; D not certain. CDR1 and CDR2 (germline): SGHAT, FQDESV (reference sequence). With 5 bases removed from V and 0 bases from J, the gap between germline ends came to 13 bases. The CDR3 covers 16 residues. Here the CDR3 reads CASSPRGGPTNEKLFF. CDR3 DNA sequence: TGTGCCAGCAGCCCCCGGGGAGGACCAACTAATGAAAAACTGTTTTTT.

This rearrangement joins TRBV5-4 to TRBJ1-2, with 7 positions matching TRBD1. CDR1 and CDR2 from the germline V gene are SGHNT and YYREEE (reference sequence). The CDR3 sequence is 14 residues long. Trimming removed 2 bases from V and 8 bases from J; junction bases left unmatched: 9. CDR3 DNA: TGTGCCAGCAGCTTCCAGGGGGGGCCGGGAGGCTACACCTTC. Its translation: CASSFQGGPGGYTF.

The chain has TRBV28 and TRBJ1-5, with 11 nucleotides matching TRBD1. CDR1 is MDHEN and CDR2 is SYDVKM in the germline V gene. The CDR3 runs 15 residues. J gave up 6 bases and V 4 bases, and 5 bases lay outside the gene matches. The CDR3: CASSSGQGVGQPQHF. The CDR3 DNA follows: TGTGCCAGCAGTTCGGGACAGGGGGTGGGTCAGCCCCAGCATTTT. Full variable domain (rest looked up from reference TRBV28 and TRBJ1-5): DVKVTQSSRYLVKRTGEKVFLECVQDMDHENMFWYRQDPGLGLRLIYFSYDVKMKEKGDIPEGYSVSREKKERFSLILESASTNQTSMYLCASSSGQGVGQPQHFGDGTRLSIL.

The chain couples TRBV18 to TRBJ1-1, with 9 nucleotides matching TRBD1. V shed 0 bases and J 1 base; nucleotides not matched to a gene: 0. Looked up from germline, CDR1 is KGHSH and CDR2 is LQKENI. This CDR3 is built from 15 residues. CDR3 nucleotides: TGTGCCAGCTCACCACCGGGACAGGGGAACACTGAAGCTTTCTTT. Translated, it gives CASSPPGQGNTEAFF.